Detailed here is one T cell receptor (beta chain). What it binds is not known. This record belongs to a study of T cell responses to AZD1222 COVID-19 vaccine. Study at large: Analysis merged second doses at about 4 or about 12 weeks.

The CDR3 is 13 residues long. V was clipped by 5 bases and J by 8 bases, with 15 bases between them. Profiling relied on immunoSEQ multiplex PCR, and the TCRdb table lists in-frame clones only, not all of them. The table includes about 82,000 clones, 85% to 90% detected once. General study points: Following two doses of AZD1222, Spike-specific TCR breadth and depth rose. White British donors predominated, females outnumbered males, and clonal diversity was possibly underestimated. Nearly half of spike-specific TCRs reportedly go after variant regions that carry no mutations.

The TCR sequence derives from an adult in good health. Here the sequenced sample was peripheral blood, taken on day 0 of AZD1222 vaccination. The J gene is TRBJ1-1, the V gene TRBV12-3 or TRBV12-4; unclear D gene. CDR3 sequence reads: CASSPPLAWEAFF. The CDR3, as DNA: TGTGCCAGCAGTCCTCCCCTGGCTTGGGAAGCTTTCTTT.